This T cell receptor beta chain is from a study of T cells in Graves' hyperthyroidism and ophthalmopathy. Study overall: The blood sample was taken at first diagnosis, before treatment began.

RNA transcripts served as the template for amplifying TCR beta CDR3 regions. First-round RT-PCR with HTBI primers amplified the TCR CDR3 region. TCRdb used MiXCR to reprocess the multiplex PCR reads, holding one entry per CDR3 protein. The table includes about 740,000 distinct CDR3 sequences, around 15% detected once. Those patients with uncontrolled infection, other autoimmune disease, pregnancy or lactation were excluded. CDR3 length: 17 residues. CDR1 SNHLY and CDR2 FYNNEI come from the germline V gene. Trimming at V came to 6 bases and at J to 0 bases, leaving 6 bases not matched to a gene. The sample holds a few counts of this clonotype.

The source is a woman under 30 with Graves' hyperthyroidism. The rearrangement links TRBV2 to TRBJ2-6, with 9 bases lining up with TRBD1. Sequencing was done on a sample of blood. CDR3 coding DNA: TGTGCCAGCAGGGGACAGGGCCCTGTCTCTGGGGCCAACGTCCTGACTTTC. The encoded protein is CASRGQGPVSGANVLTF.